What follows describes a single T cell receptor beta chain. Antigen: not known. This record belongs to a study of human T cells and chemical hapten exposure. Time point given: patch test 2, 6 weeks after DPC sensitization. Treatment indicated: therapeutic diphenylcyclopropenone sensitization with weekly scalp DPC. MiXCR, applied by TCRdb to the RACE reads, yields one record per CDR3 protein. The data show around 130,000 distinct CDR3 sequences, 10% to 15% seen once. V lost 5 bases, J lost 1 base, and 15 bases stayed unmatched. This CDR3 spans 20 amino acids. Germline-derived CDR1 and CDR2 are SGHTA and FQGNSA. Notes on the study in general: The study found expanded TCRs formed significantly more large CDR3 similarity clusters than controls. No alteration of TCRs above 1 in 1000 frequency was seen with DPC sensitization.

V gene TRBV7-2 combines with J gene TRBJ2-4, with 12 bases fitting TRBD2. The input for sequencing was whole blood, taken in connection with sensitization to the hapten diphenylcyclopropenone (DPC). This sequence was found in a woman between 50 and 59 years old with alopecia areata. Some clones in this sample may be carry-over from other donors' samples. The CDR3 sequence is CASSPNPGSSGGVAKNIQYF. The CDR3 DNA sequence: TGTGCCAGCAGCCCTAACCCTGGTTCTAGCGGGGGGGTTGCCAAAAACATTCAGTACTTC.